Listed below are T cell receptor beta chains from one sample, sequenced in a study of shared clonotypes between healthy human individuals. Some clones are missing from TCRdb's copy, which holds only in-frame ones; the method was immunoSEQ multiplex PCR. Seen here are more than 550,000 clones, roughly 91% observed once, and the top ten hold 30% to 40%. The sequenced material came from memory CD8+ T cells from PBMCs. The receptors originated from a man younger than 35 in good health. Some clones in this sample may be carry-over from other donors' samples. Both conserved end residues are part of each CDR3. Each record gives: J gene, clone size, V gene, D gene, CDR3 DNA, CDR3 protein. A D gene is named only where the DNA matches it firmly. Size tells how often a clone was seen (once, few, many) or the class of an expanded clone, and some rows leave it out.

TRBJ2-7 NA TRBV19 NA TGTGCCAGTAGTACCGACAGTATATCCTACGAGCAGTACTTC CASSTDSISYEQYF
TRBJ1-1 NA TRBV28 NA TGTGCCAGCAGCCTATTAGGGGGGAAAGAGAACACTGAAGCTTTCTTT CASSLLGGKENTEAFF
TRBJ2-5 many TRBV7-9 NA TGTGCCAGCAGCCCCATGGGACGGGCCGACCAAGAGACCCAGTACTTC CASSPMGRADQETQYF
TRBJ2-3 NA TRBV28 NA TGTGCCAGCAGTTTTAGCCGCCCGCGTGAGTCAGCGAGAGCCGCGGCGCAGTATTTT CASSFSRPRESARAAAQYF
TRBJ2-7 NA TRBV12-5 NA TGTGCTAGTGGTTTGGTACCGATCGTGGGGCAGGGAGGAGAGCAGTACTTC CASGLVPIVGQGGEQYF
TRBJ2-3 NA TRBV27 TRBD2 TGTGCCAGCAGCCAACGACTAGCGGGAGCAGATACGCAGTATTTT CASSQRLAGADTQYF
TRBJ2-5 NA TRBV9 NA TGTGCCAGCAGCGTAGAGGGTGGCGAGGAGGGTTGGGAGACCCAGTACTTC CASSVEGGEEGWETQYF
TRBJ2-7 NA TRBV29-1 TRBD2 TGCAGCGTTGCAATTGTGGCGGGGGATTACGAGCAGTACTTC CSVAIVAGDYEQYF
TRBJ2-7 NA TRBV5-5 NA TGTGCCAGCAGCTCGTACTACGAGCAGTACTTC CASSSYYEQYF
TRBJ2-7 NA TRBV9 TRBD2 TGTGCCAGCAGCGTTAGCGGGTTCACCTACGAGCAGTACTTC CASSVSGFTYEQYF
TRBJ2-7 NA TRBV6-1 NA TGTGCCAGCAGCTCGACAAGGCTGATTCCCTACGAGCAGTACTTC CASSSTRLIPYEQYF
TRBJ2-3 NA TRBV7-2 NA TGTGCCAGCAGCTTATCGGGGAAGTGGGGCACAGATACGCAGTATTTT CASSLSGKWGTDTQYF
TRBJ1-5 NA TRBV23-1 TRBD1 TGCGCCAGCAGTCAACCCCGACAGGGGCGGTGTCAGCCCCAGCATTTT CASSQPRQGRCQPQHF
TRBJ2-3 NA TRBV9 TRBD1 TGTGCCAGCAGCCCCCGGGACAGGGGAATCACAGATACGCAGTATTTT CASSPRDRGITDTQYF
TRBJ1-4 NA TRBV18 NA TGTGCCAGCTCAGAGAGCCAGGCTTTGGATGAAAAACTGTTTTTT CASSESQALDEKLFF
TRBJ2-7 NA TRBV27 NA TGTGCCAGCAGTTTATCAATGGGGTACCACGAGCAGTACTTC CASSLSMGYHEQYF
TRBJ2-7 NA TRBV27 NA TGTGCCAGCAGTTATGGGGTTTTCTCCAACGAGCAGTACTTC CASSYGVFSNEQYF
TRBJ1-2 NA TRBV30 NA TGTGCCTGGAGCGGAAAGGTCGGGAACTATGGCTACACCTTC CAWSGKVGNYGYTF
TRBJ2-7 NA TRBV18 NA TGTGCCAGCTCCGAGACTGGCTCTGGGGCCTCCTACGAGCAGTACTTC CASSETGSGASYEQYF
TRBJ2-2 NA TRBV4-3 TRBD2 TGCGCCAGCAGCATTCGGACTAGCGGGAGGGCTTTCGCCGGGGAGCTGTTTTTT CASSIRTSGRAFAGELFF
TRBJ2-7 NA TRBV9 NA TGTGCCAGCAGCGTAGGGACTGATAACGAGCAGTACTTC CASSVGTDNEQYF
TRBJ2-7 NA TRBV7-9 NA TGTGCCAGCAGCTCCCCGGAAAACTACGAGCAGTACTTC CASSSPENYEQYF
TRBJ2-7 NA TRBV27 NA TGTGCCAGCAGTTTATCCGCCCGTGGCTCCTACGAGCAGTACTTC CASSLSARGSYEQYF
TRBJ2-7 NA TRBV7-9 TRBD2 TGTGCCAGCAGCGGCGGCTTACTAGCGGGACCTTACGAGCAGTACTTC CASSGGLLAGPYEQYF
TRBJ2-3 NA TRBV6-1 TRBD1 TGTGCCAGCAGTGAGCAGACAGGGGGTCCGGCAGATACGCAGTATTTT CASSEQTGGPADTQYF
TRBJ2-7 NA TRBV23-1 NA TGCGCCAGCAGGCTGTACAGGGACTACGAGCAGTACTTC CASRLYRDYEQYF
TRBJ1-2 NA TRBV11-2 NA TGTGCCAGCAGCTTAGCCATTCCGTCGGAGGGAGGCTACACCTTC CASSLAIPSEGGYTF
TRBJ2-7 NA TRBV4-1 NA TGCGCCAGCAGCCCTCTTAGTCTTCCTGGCGGGGACGAGCAGTACTTC CASSPLSLPGGDEQYF
TRBJ1-2 NA TRBV7-2 TRBD1 TGTGCCAGCAGCTCAACGACAGGGGCTAACTATGGCTACACCTTC CASSSTTGANYGYTF